This TCR beta chain was recorded in a study of tumor-infiltrating lymphocytes in primary liver carcinoma (dated by TCRdb to about 2017). For context, the study as a whole: Five patients with histopathologically diagnosed primary liver carcinoma underwent surgical resection in China between November 2015 and March 2016. Of the five patients, three men and two women aged 30 to 69 years, four had hepatocellular carcinoma and one had combined HCC and intrahepatic cholangiocarcinoma. Tumors of the five patients were stage T1-T3 N0M0 with maximum diameters of about 4.2 to 10 cm. Roughly 3.65 to 7.5 million productive TCRbeta reads were obtained per sample, and no significant difference in read depth was found between tissue types. The study combined TCRbeta repertoire sequencing, expression microarrays and whole-exome sequencing across five regions of each liver tumor, with adjacent normal tissue and blood. TCRbeta repertoire sequencing covered 35 specimens from 5 patients: 25 or so tumor regions, 5 adjacent noncancerous liver tissues and 5 peripheral blood samples. Technical replicate repertoires showed high reproducibility, with mean shared-clone rates about 0.91 and correlation coefficients above 0.95.

A constant-region primer and ProtoScript II reverse transcriptase were used to reverse-transcribe TCRbeta-specific cDNA from approximately 450 ng total RNA. Three nested multiplex PCR rounds, following a slightly modified ARM-PCR procedure, were used to build the TCRbeta libraries. Each of the first two PCR rounds ran for around 11 cycles using multiplex TRBV1-TRBV30 forward primers together with a Cbeta reverse primer. Sample barcodes and Illumina adapters were attached in a final 25-cycle PCR using Deep VentR polymerase. Before sequencing, amplicons of 200-500 bp were purified from gel using a QIAquick gel extraction kit. The TCRbeta amplicons were sequenced with 250-bp paired-end reads on an Illumina HiSeq 2500. The authors' analysis ran thus. Trimmomatic v0.33 was used to quality-trim the reads, and FLASH v1.2.11 was used to merge paired reads so that full CDR3 sequences could be recovered. MiGEC v1.2.1b assigned V, D and J germline segments to the rearranged TCRbeta sequences. Clonotype statistics and Shannon-Wiener diversity indices were computed with VDJtools v1.0.0. To reduce sampling bias, subsequent analyses other than the diversity analysis used only the 250 most abundant clonotypes in each sample. In TCRdb, the public reads were trimmed at Q25 with fastp and aligned with MiXCR, with productive beta chains retained. Rows are unified per CDR3 protein, each entry keeping the most common DNA and genes. TCRdb's processing, not the authors', yielded these V and J calls. This sample comprises 320,000 or so distinct CDR3 sequences, approximately 65% of them detected only once. The ten largest clonotypes hold roughly 9% of the sample.

CDR1 and CDR2 (LNHDA, SQIVND) derive from the germline V gene (reference sequence). The CDR3 runs 12 amino acids, cysteine and phenylalanine included. CDR3 DNA is the only sequence kept; it has 36 bases, read in frame from the first base. For this clonotype: There is no known antigen for this receptor. One end of the junction is discordant with germline, which a read error may explain.

TRIzol reagent was used to extract blood RNA from unsorted whole blood, while the DNeasy Blood & Tissue kit provided the germline DNA. Chronic HBV infection was present in the patients, and the patients were treatment-naive at sampling. About 4 milliliters of peripheral blood were collected into K2EDTA tubes before surgery. Broader findings and caveats from the paper: A significantly larger repertoire fraction was made up by the top 250 clones in tumors than in blood (p = 0.039). With just a few patients in the study, the authors point out that the findings should be validated in a larger study. Because only the TCR beta chain was sequenced and unpaired alpha chains were not captured, true repertoire diversity is likely underestimated. Since the samples were bulk and unsorted, there was no way to compare CD4+ and CD8+ T cell repertoires. Consistent with antigen-driven expansion, pairs of tumor regions showed higher repertoire overlap (mean roughly 36%) than either tumor-adjacent pairs (approximately 17%) or tumor-blood pairs (roughly 15%).

This chain is built from TRBV19 and TRBJ1-2; no D segment can be confidently identified. The sample taken for sequencing was peripheral blood. This TCR was sampled from a man aged 35 to 55 with primary liver carcinoma and hepatitis B virus infection. The nucleotide sequence is given as TGTGCCAGTTTGAACTTCGGCTATAGCTACACCTTC. Its product reads: CASLNFGYSYTF.